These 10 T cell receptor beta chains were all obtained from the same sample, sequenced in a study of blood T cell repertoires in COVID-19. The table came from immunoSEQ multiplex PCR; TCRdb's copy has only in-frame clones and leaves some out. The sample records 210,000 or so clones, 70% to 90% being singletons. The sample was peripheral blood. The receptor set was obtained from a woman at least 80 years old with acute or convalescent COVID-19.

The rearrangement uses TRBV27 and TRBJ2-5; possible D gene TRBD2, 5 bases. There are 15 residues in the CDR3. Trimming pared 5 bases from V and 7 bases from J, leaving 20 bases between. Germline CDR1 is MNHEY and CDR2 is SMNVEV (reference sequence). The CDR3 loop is CASSSNGVLTGTQYF. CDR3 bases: TGTGCCAGCAGTAGCAACGGGGTCCTCACTGGGACCCAGTACTTC.

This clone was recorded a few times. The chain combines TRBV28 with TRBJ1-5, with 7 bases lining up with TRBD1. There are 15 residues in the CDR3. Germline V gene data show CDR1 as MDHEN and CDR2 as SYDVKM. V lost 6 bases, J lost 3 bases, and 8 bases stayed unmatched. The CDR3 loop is CASSPAGQNNQPQHF. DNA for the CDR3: TGTGCCAGCAGCCCTGCGGGACAGAACAATCAGCCCCAGCATTTT.

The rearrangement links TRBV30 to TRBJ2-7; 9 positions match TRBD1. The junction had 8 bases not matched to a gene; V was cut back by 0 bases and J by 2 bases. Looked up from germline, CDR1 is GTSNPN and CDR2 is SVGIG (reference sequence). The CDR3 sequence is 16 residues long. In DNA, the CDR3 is TGTGCCTGGAGTGTTAATCCGGGACAGGGAACCTACGAGCAGTACTTC. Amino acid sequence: CAWSVNPGQGTYEQYF.

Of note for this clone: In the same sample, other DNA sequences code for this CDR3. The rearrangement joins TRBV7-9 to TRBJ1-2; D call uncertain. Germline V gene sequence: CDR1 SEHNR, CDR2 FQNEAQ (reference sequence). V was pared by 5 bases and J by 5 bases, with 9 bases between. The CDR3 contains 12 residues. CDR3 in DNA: TGTGCCAGCAGCCCCGGACTGTATGGCTACACCTTC. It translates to CASSPGLYGYTF. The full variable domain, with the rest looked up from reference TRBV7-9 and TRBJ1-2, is DTGVSQNPRHKITKRGQNVTFRCDPISEHNRLYWYRQTLGQGPEFLTYFQNEAQLEKSRLLSDRFSAERPKGSFSTLEIQRTEQGDSAMYLCASSPGLYGYTFGSGTRLTVV.

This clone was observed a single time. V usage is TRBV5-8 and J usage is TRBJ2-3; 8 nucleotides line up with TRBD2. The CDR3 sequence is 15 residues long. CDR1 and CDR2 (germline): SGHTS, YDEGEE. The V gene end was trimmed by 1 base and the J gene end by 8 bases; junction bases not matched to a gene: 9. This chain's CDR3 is CASSLSGGLMGTQYF. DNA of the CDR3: TGTGCCAGCAGCTTGTCGGGAGGGCTAATGGGTACGCAGTATTTT.

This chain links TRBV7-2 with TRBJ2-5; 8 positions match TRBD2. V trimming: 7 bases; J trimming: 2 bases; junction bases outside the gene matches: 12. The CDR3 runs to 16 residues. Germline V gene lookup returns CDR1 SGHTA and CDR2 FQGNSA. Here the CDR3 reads CASTEGFTSGQETQYF. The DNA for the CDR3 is TGTGCCAGCACCGAGGGGTTTACTAGCGGTCAAGAGACCCAGTACTTC.

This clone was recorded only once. The CDR3 loop is CASSQVVGGRSTDTQYF. CDR3 sequence (DNA): TGTGCCAGCAGCCAAGTCGTTGGCGGGAGGAGCACAGATACGCAGTATTTT. V and J are TRBV4-2 and TRBJ2-3; TRBD2 matches 8 bases. From germline, CDR1 is LGHNA and CDR2 YNFKEQ. Losses at the gene ends were 1 base for V and 0 bases for J; bases not matched to a gene: 6. The CDR3 length is 17 residues.

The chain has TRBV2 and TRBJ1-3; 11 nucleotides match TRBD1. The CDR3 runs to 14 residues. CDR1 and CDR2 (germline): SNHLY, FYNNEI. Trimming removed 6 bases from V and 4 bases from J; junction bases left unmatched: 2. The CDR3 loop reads CASRGQGAGNTIYF. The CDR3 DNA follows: TGTGCCAGCAGAGGACAGGGGGCGGGAAACACCATATATTTT.

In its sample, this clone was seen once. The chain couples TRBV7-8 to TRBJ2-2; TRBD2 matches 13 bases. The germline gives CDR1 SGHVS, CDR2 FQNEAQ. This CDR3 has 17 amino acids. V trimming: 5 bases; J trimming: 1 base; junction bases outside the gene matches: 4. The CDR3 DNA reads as TGTGCCAGCAGCGTTCGGACTAGCGGGGGGAACACCGGGGAGCTGTTTTTT. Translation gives CASSVRTSGGNTGELFF.

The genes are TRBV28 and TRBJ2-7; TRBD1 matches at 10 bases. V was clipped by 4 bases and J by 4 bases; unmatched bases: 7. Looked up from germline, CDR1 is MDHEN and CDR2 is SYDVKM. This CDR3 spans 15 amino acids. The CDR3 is CASSYQGQGSYEQYF. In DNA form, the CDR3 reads TGTGCCAGCAGTTATCAGGGACAGGGGAGTTACGAGCAGTACTTC.